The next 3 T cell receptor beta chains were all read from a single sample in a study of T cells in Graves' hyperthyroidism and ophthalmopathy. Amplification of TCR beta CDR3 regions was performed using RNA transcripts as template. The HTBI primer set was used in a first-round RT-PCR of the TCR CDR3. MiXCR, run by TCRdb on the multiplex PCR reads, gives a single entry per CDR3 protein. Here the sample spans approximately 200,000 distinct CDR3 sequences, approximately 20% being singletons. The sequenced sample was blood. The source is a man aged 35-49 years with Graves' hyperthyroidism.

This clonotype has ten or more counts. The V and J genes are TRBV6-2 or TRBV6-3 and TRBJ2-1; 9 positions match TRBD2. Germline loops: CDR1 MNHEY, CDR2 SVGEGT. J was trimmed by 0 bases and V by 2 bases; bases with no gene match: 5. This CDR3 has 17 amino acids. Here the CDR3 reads CASSYPGLADSYNEQFF. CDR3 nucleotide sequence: TGTGCCAGCAGTTACCCGGGACTAGCTGACTCCTACAATGAGCAGTTCTTC.

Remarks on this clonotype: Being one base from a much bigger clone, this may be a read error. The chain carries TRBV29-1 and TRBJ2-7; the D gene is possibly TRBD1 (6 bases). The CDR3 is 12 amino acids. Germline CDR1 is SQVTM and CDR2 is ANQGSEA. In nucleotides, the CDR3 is TGCAGCCTCTTAGACAGGACCTACGGGCAGTACTTC. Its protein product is CSLLDRTYGQYF.

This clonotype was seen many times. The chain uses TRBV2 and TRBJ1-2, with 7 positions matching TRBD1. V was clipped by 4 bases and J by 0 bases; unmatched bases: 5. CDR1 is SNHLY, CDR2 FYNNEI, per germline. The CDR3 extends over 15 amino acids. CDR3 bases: TGTGCCAGCAGTGGGGGACAGATTACTAACTATGGCTACACCTTC. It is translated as CASSGGQITNYGYTF. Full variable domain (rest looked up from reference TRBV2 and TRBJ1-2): EPEVTQTPSHQVTQMGQEVILRCVPISNHLYFYWYRQILGQKVEFLVSFYNNEISEKSEIFDDQFSVERPDGSNFTLKIRSTKLEDSAMYFCASSGGQITNYGYTFGSGTRLTVV.